Listed here are 27 T cell receptor beta chains from one sample, sequenced in a study of beta chain features in type 1 diabetes (dated by TCRdb to 2016 to 2019). Broader findings and caveats from the paper: A moderate but significant shortening of TCRB CDR3 length was observed in type 1 diabetes patients in all four CD4+ subsets.

The library was prepared using the immunoSEQ multiplex PCR assay. All of the isolated RNA was reverse transcribed with the High Capacity cDNA Reverse Transcription Kit, so expressed TCRB transcripts were sequenced. TCRdb took over this immuneACCESS table, retaining in-frame rearrangements with V and J assigned. Such tables are incomplete; in checked studies, under half of the missing clones stem from an unresolved V gene, and the remainder is unexplained. For this sample there are about 150,000 clones; 10% appear just once. The ten biggest clones cover roughly 0.5% of the sample. Their target antigens are unknown. The sample was central memory CD4+ T cells from blood. These receptor sequences come from a man aged 25 to 40 with type 1 diabetes.

The chain links TRBV5-4 to TRBJ2-3, with D unclear. The V gene lost 3 bases and the J gene lost 6 bases, with 5 bases spanning the gap. Germline V gene data show CDR1 as SGHNT and CDR2 as YYREEE (reference sequence). The CDR3 is made up of 11 amino acids. The CDR3 loop reads CASSSPDTQYF. CDR3 DNA sequence: TGTGCCAGCAGCTCCCCGGATACGCAGTATTTT.

This rearrangement joins TRBV7-9 to TRBJ2-7; the match to TRBD2 covers 10 bases. The CDR3 covers 19 residues. V was clipped by 0 bases and J by 3 bases; unmatched bases: 14. Germline CDR1 reads SEHNR; CDR2 reads FQNEAQ (reference sequence). CDR3 region: CASSLAIYSTSGKSYEQYF. The CDR3, as DNA: TGTGCCAGCAGCTTAGCGATTTATTCAACTAGCGGGAAGAGCTACGAGCAGTACTTC. Full variable domain (rest looked up from reference TRBV7-9 and TRBJ2-7): DTGVSQNPRHKITKRGQNVTFRCDPISEHNRLYWYRQTLGQGPEFLTYFQNEAQLEKSRLLSDRFSAERPKGSFSTLEIQRTEQGDSAMYLCASSLAIYSTSGKSYEQYFGPGTRLTVT.

This clone was seen only a few times. CDR3 nucleotide sequence: TGTGCCAGCAGTTCGACAGGGTCAGTGAAGCCCCAGCATTTT. Encoded protein: CASSSTGSVKPQHF. V gene TRBV6-6 combines with J gene TRBJ1-5, with TRBD1 matching over 7 bases. CDR3 length equals 14 residues. V lost 4 bases and J lost 8; bases outside the gene matches: 8. Germline lookup yields CDR1 MNHNY and CDR2 SVGAGI (reference sequence).

The CDR3 DNA reads TGTGCCAGCAGCTTAGCATACTTGGGGCGGAATAATGAGCAGTTCTTC. Residues: CASSLAYLGRNNEQFF. V is TRBV7-9 and J is TRBJ2-1; possible D gene TRBD1, 5 bases. CDR1 and CDR2 from the germline V gene are SEHNR and FQNEAQ (reference sequence). Between the trimmed V and J ends, which lost 0 bases and 7 bases, there was a span of 16 bases. The CDR3 consists of 16 residues.

This clone showed up many times. V gene TRBV15 combines with J gene TRBJ2-2; D possibly corresponds to TRBD2 (6 bases). The V end was cut by 6 bases, the J end by 5 bases, with 13 bases between. The germline CDR1 and CDR2 sequences are LNHNV and YYDKDF (reference sequence). The CDR3 extends over 14 amino acids. CDR3 protein: CATRVPGETGELFF. The CDR3 bases are TGTGCCACCAGAGTGCCGGGGGAGACCGGGGAGCTGTTTTTT.

This chain joins TRBV7-9 and TRBJ2-2; perhaps TRBD1 as D (5 bases). This CDR3 comprises 14 residues. V was cut by 6 bases and J by 6 bases, with 14 bases left in between. Germline CDR1 reads SEHNR; CDR2 reads FQNEAQ (reference sequence). The CDR3 protein is CASRGVAVSGELFF. In DNA, the CDR3 is TGTGCCAGCAGAGGGGTGGCGGTATCCGGGGAGCTGTTTTTT.

This clone was seen a few times. The CDR3 region has the DNA TGTGCCAGCTCACCGACATACTTTGGGACAGCCAGCACAGATACGCAGTATTTT. It is translated as CASSPTYFGTASTDTQYF. The genes are TRBV18 and TRBJ2-3; 7 bases are shared with TRBD1. The CDR3 sequence is 18 residues long. The germline V gene has CDR1 KGHSH and CDR2 LQKENI. Losses at the gene ends were 3 bases for V and 0 bases for J; bases not matched to a gene: 12.

This clone was detected only a few times. The CDR3: CASSLKTGSQAQYF. The CDR3 bases are TGTGCCAGCAGCTTAAAGACCGGATCACAGGCGCAGTATTTT. The V gene is TRBV7-2, the J gene TRBJ2-3; a weak D match, TRBD1 (5 bases). The length of the CDR3 is 14 residues. Per the germline V gene, CDR1 is SGHTA and CDR2 is FQGNSA. With 2 bases removed from V and 10 bases from J, the gap between germline ends came to 16 bases.

In its sample, this clone was seen a few times. This rearrangement joins TRBV7-6 to TRBJ1-3; D unresolved. V was clipped by 2 bases and J by 0 bases, with 11 bases between them. Germline assignment: CDR1 SGHVS and CDR2 FNYEAQ. This CDR3 has 16 residues. DNA of the CDR3: TGTGCCAGCAGCTTAAACTCCCCTCTCTCTGGAAACACCATATATTTT. Translated, it gives CASSLNSPLSGNTIYF.

This clone came up a few times. CDR3 nucleotides: TGTGCCATCAGTGACTCGGGGGGGACAGCTGAAGCTTTCTTT. Amino acids: CAISDSGGTAEAFF. This rearrangement joins TRBV10-3 to TRBJ1-1; TRBD1 agrees at 7 bases. V lost 3 bases, J lost 6 bases, and 7 bases stayed unmatched. The CDR3 is 14 residues long. Germline CDR1 reads ENHRY; CDR2 reads SYGVKD.

This clone was observed a handful of times. The chain is built from TRBV10-2 and TRBJ2-7, with D possibly being TRBD1 (6 bases). This CDR3 region has 15 residues. Trimming took off 0 bases at V and 3 bases at J, with 12 bases between the two ends. The germline V gene encodes CDR1 WSHSY and CDR2 SAAADI. CDR3 nucleotide sequence: TGCGCCAGCAGTGAGTCGGCAGGGGCCCGCTACGAGCAGTACTTC. This gives the protein CASSESAGARYEQYF.

The gene calls are TRBV29-1 and TRBJ1-1, with D tentatively TRBD1 (5 bases). V lost 1 base and J lost 9, with 12 bases in between. Per germline, CDR1 SQVTM and CDR2 ANQGSEA. The CDR3 is made up of 12 amino acids. The CDR3 nucleotides read TGCAGCGTTGAAGGTCCAACAGGTAAAGCTTTCTTT. It codes for CSVEGPTGKAFF. Using reference TRBV29-1 and TRBJ1-1 for the parts outside the CDR3, the full variable domain is SAVISQKPSRDICQRGTSLTIQCQVDSQVTMMFWYRQQPGQSLTLIATANQGSEATYESGFVIDKFPISRPNLTFSTLTVSNMSPEDSSIYLCSVEGPTGKAFFGQGTRLTVV.

V is TRBV27 and J is TRBJ2-1; 10 positions agree with TRBD2. CDR3 length: 14 amino acids. The V gene end was trimmed by 8 bases and the J gene end by 7 bases; junction bases not matched to a gene: 8. The germline V gene encodes CDR1 MNHEY and CDR2 SMNVEV (reference sequence). CDR3 in amino acids: CASVRASGSNEQFF. In DNA, the CDR3 is TGTGCCAGCGTGAGGGCTAGCGGGAGTAATGAGCAGTTCTTC.

CDR3 DNA: TGTGCCAGCAGTCCTGCTAGCGGGACGAACACCGGGGAGCTGTTTTTT. Translated: CASSPASGTNTGELFF. The chain couples TRBV27 to TRBJ2-2; 9 nucleotides match TRBD2. CDR3 length equals 16 residues. Unmatched junction bases numbered 4, after V lost 5 bases and J lost 0 bases. CDR1 is MNHEY, CDR2 SMNVEV, per germline (reference sequence).

V usage is TRBV7-2 and J usage is TRBJ2-5, with D possibly matching TRBD2 (5 bases). CDR1 SGHTA and CDR2 FQGNSA come from the germline V gene. The CDR3 is made up of 13 amino acids. The germline V and J ends were trimmed by 2 bases and 4 bases, with 8 bases remaining between them. The CDR3 region has the DNA TGTGCCAGCAGCTTAAGCGGCGTAGAGACCCAGTACTTC. Translation gives CASSLSGVETQYF.

The J gene is TRBJ1-2, the V gene TRBV9, with 7 bases aligning to TRBD1. Trimming took 4 bases from V and 0 from J; bases not matched to a gene: 9. This CDR3 is built from 16 residues. Germline-derived CDR1 and CDR2 are SGDLS and YYNGEE. The CDR3 region is CASSYGTALANYGYTF. CDR3 in DNA: TGTGCCAGCAGCTACGGGACAGCTCTAGCTAACTATGGCTACACCTTC.

There are a few counts of this clone. The chain has TRBV5-1 and TRBJ1-5; 7 bases match TRBD1. The CDR3 runs to 14 residues. The V gene's germline CDR1 is SGHRS and CDR2 YFSETQ. V was clipped by 4 bases and J by 5 bases; unmatched bases: 6. The CDR3: CASSPGTADQPQHF. Written as DNA, the CDR3 is TGCGCCAGCAGCCCCGGGACAGCGGATCAGCCCCAGCATTTT.

The V and J genes are TRBV5-1 and TRBJ2-5, with TRBD1 as a possible D gene (6 bases). Germline-derived CDR1 and CDR2 are SGHRS and YFSETQ. The V gene lost 5 bases and the J gene lost 1 base, with 9 bases spanning the gap. There are 13 residues in the CDR3. The CDR3 sequence is CASRRTVQETQYF. The CDR3 DNA follows: TGCGCCAGCAGACGGACAGTCCAAGAGACCCAGTACTTC.

The sample holds a few counts of this clone. CDR3 sequence: CASSLSGLPYEQYF. CDR3 coding DNA: TGTGCCAGCAGTTTATCGGGACTGCCATACGAGCAGTACTTC. The chain has TRBV27 and TRBJ2-7; D possibly corresponds to TRBD2 (6 bases). The CDR3 consists of 14 residues. The germline CDR1 and CDR2 sequences are MNHEY and SMNVEV (reference sequence). V was pared by 0 bases and J by 4 bases, with 10 bases between.

About this clone: Other DNA variants within this sample encode the same CDR3. The chain carries TRBV6-5 and TRBJ1-1; no reliable D call. V was pared by 6 bases and J by 1 base, with 6 bases between. The CDR3 spans 12 residues. The germline V gene has CDR1 MNHEY and CDR2 SVGAGI. CDR3 region: CASSRGNTEAFF. The DNA of the CDR3 is TGTGCCAGCAGCCGAGGGAACACTGAAGCTTTCTTT.

The chain is built from TRBV9 and TRBJ2-3; 7 bases fit TRBD2. The CDR3 consists of 14 residues. Trimming at V came to 7 bases and at J to 0 bases, leaving 5 bases not matched to a gene. The germline CDR1 and CDR2 sequences are SGDLS and YYNGEE. The CDR3 sequence: CASASGASTDTQYF. CDR3 DNA: TGTGCCAGCGCGAGCGGGGCTAGCACAGATACGCAGTATTTT.

This clone was found a few times. The rearrangement uses TRBV4-3 and TRBJ2-5; no reliable D call. The CDR3 runs 13 residues. V was cut by 0 bases and J by 9 bases, with 11 bases left in between. Germline CDR1 and CDR2: LGHNA and YSLEER. Here the CDR3 reads CASSQDRYEAQYF. The CDR3 region has the DNA TGCGCCAGCAGCCAAGATCGCTATGAGGCCCAGTACTTC.

This clone was seen a handful of times. The chain links TRBV5-4 to TRBJ2-5, with 10 bases identical to TRBD2. Trimming at V came to 0 bases and at J to 5 bases, leaving 16 bases not matched to a gene. Germline assignment: CDR1 SGHNT and CDR2 YYREEE (reference sequence). The CDR3 consists of 19 residues. The CDR3 DNA reads TGTGCCAGCAGCTTGGGGCCTCGGAGCGGGAGGGGGGATTTCGAGACCCAGTACTTC. This encodes CASSLGPRSGRGDFETQYF.

The chain has TRBV5-4 and TRBJ1-1; TRBD1 aligns across 7 bases. The germline gives CDR1 SGHNT, CDR2 YYREEE (reference sequence). J gave up 2 bases and V 4 bases, and 8 bases lay outside the gene matches. The CDR3 loop spans 15 amino acids. The CDR3 DNA follows: TGTGCCAGCAGCCCGACAGGGACCCTTAACACTGAAGCTTTCTTT. Encoded protein: CASSPTGTLNTEAFF.

The sample holds a few counts of this clone. The genes are TRBV10-3 and TRBJ2-1, with D possibly being TRBD1 (6 bases). V was pared by 3 bases and J by 2 bases, with 11 bases between. Germline V lookup: CDR1 ENHRY, CDR2 SYGVKD. The CDR3 has 15 residues. The CDR3: CAISEGQPPYNEQFF. The CDR3 DNA reads TGTGCCATCAGTGAAGGACAGCCACCCTACAATGAGCAGTTCTTC.

This clone showed up just a few times. The chain carries TRBV4-1 and TRBJ2-4; TRBD2 is a possible D gene (6 bases). V dropped 0 bases and J dropped 4 bases, with 22 bases sitting between them. Per germline, CDR1 MGHRA and CDR2 YSYEKL. CDR3 length: 19 residues. DNA of the CDR3: TGCGCCAGCAGCCAAGATCTGGTAGGAGGGAGAGATGGGAAAAACATTCAGTACTTC. It translates to CASSQDLVGGRDGKNIQYF.

This clone has more than one count but fewer than ten. The V and J genes are TRBV29-1 and TRBJ2-7, with 9 bases identical to TRBD1. This CDR3 is 15 amino acids long. Germline V lookup: CDR1 SQVTM, CDR2 ANQGSEA. Germline trimming cut 0 bases from V and 2 bases from J; bases unmatched to any gene: 5. The CDR3 sequence is CSVEDYRTGAYEQYF. Written as DNA, the CDR3 is TGCAGCGTTGAAGATTATAGGACAGGGGCCTACGAGCAGTACTTC.